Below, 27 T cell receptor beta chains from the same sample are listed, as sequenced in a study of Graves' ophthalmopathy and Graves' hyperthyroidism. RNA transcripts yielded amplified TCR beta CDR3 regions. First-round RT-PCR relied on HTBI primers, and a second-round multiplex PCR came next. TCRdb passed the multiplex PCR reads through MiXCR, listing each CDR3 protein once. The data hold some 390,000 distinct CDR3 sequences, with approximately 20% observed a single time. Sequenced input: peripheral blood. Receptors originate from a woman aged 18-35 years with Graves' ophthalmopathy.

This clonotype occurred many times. For the CDR3, the DNA is TGTGCCAGCAGCTTAGCGACAGGGGGTTCAGAGACCCAGTACTTC. It yields the protein CASSLATGGSETQYF. This rearrangement joins TRBV7-6 to TRBJ2-5; 9 bases line up with TRBD1. This CDR3 is 15 amino acids long. J gave up 4 bases and V 0 bases, and 3 bases lay outside the gene matches. Germline CDR1 is SGHVS and CDR2 is FNYEAQ.

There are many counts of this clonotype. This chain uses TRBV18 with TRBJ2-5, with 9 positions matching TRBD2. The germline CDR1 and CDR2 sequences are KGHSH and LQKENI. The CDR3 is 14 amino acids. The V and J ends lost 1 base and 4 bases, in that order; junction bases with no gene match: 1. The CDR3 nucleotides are TGTGCCAGCTCACCACAAGCGGGGGGAGAGACCCAGTACTTC. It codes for CASSPQAGGETQYF.

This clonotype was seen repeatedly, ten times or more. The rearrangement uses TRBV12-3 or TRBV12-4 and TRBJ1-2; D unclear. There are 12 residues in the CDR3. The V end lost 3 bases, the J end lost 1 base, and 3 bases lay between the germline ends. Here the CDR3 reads CASSLGNYGYTF. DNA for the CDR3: TGTGCCAGCAGTTTGGGTAACTATGGCTACACCTTC.

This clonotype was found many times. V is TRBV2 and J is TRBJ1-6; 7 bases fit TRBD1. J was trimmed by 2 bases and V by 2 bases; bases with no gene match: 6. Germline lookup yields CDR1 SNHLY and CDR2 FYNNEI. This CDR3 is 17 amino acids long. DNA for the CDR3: TGTGCCAGCAGTGAAATAGGGCAGGGGGCCTATAATTCACCCCTCCACTTT. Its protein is CASSEIGQGAYNSPLHF.

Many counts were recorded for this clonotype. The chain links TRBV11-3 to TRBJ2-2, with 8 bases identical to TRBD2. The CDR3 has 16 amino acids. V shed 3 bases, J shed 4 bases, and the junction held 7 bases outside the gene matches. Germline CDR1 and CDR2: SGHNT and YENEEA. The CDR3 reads CASSFGGGPRTGELFF. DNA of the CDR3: TGTGCCAGCAGCTTCGGGGGGGGCCCCCGCACCGGGGAGCTGTTTTTT.

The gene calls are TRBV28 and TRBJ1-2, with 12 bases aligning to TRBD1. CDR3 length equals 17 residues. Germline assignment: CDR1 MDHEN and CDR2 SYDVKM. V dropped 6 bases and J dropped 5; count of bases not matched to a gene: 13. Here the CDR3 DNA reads TGTGCCAGCAGCCCTTCGGGACAGGGGGCCGGATTGTATGGCTACACCTTC. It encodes CASSPSGQGAGLYGYTF.

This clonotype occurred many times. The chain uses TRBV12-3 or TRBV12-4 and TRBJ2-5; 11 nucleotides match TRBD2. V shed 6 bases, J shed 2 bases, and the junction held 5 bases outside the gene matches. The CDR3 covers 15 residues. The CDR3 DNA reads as TGTGCCAGCAGAAAAGGGACTAGCGGTCAAGAGACCCAGTACTTC. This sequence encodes CASRKGTSGQETQYF.

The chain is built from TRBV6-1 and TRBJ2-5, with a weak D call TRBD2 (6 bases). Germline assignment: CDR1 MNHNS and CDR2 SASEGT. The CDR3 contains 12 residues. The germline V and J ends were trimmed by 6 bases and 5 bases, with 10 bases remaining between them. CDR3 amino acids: CASRPGEETQYF. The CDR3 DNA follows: TGTGCCAGCAGGCCGGGAGAGGAGACCCAGTACTTC.

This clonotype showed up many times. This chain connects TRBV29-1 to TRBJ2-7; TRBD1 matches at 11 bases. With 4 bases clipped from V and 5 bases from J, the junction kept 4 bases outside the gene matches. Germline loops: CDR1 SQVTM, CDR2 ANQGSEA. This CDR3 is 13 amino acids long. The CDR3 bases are TGCAGCGTTGTACGGACAGGGGGCAACGAGCAGTACTTC. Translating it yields CSVVRTGGNEQYF.

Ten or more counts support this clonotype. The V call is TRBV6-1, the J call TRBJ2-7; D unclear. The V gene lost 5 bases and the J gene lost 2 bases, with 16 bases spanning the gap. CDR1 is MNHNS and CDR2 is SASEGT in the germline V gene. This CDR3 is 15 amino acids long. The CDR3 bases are TGTGCCAGCAGTCAGAGCCGCGCCCATACCTACGAGCAGTACTTC. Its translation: CASSQSRAHTYEQYF.

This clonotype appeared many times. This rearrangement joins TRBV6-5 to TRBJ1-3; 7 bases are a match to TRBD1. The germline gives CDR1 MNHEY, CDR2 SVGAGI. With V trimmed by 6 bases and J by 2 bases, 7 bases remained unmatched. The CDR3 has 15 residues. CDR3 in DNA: TGTGCCAGCAGATATACAGGGGACACTGGAAACACCATATATTTT. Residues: CASRYTGDTGNTIYF.

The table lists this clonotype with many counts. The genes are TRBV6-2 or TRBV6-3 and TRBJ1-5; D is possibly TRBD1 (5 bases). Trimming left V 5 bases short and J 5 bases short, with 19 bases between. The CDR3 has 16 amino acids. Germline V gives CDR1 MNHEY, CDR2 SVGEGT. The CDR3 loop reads CASSRGRVVDYQPQHF. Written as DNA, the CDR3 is TGTGCCAGCAGTCGGGGCAGGGTCGTAGATTATCAGCCCCAGCATTTT.

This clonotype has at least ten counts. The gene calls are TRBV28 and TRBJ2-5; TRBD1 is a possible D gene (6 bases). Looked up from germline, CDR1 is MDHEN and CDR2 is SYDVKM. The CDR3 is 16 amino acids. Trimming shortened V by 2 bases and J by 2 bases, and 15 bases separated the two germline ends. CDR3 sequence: CASSLMQGSFQETQYF. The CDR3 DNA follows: TGTGCCAGCAGTTTAATGCAGGGGTCCTTTCAAGAGACCCAGTACTTC.

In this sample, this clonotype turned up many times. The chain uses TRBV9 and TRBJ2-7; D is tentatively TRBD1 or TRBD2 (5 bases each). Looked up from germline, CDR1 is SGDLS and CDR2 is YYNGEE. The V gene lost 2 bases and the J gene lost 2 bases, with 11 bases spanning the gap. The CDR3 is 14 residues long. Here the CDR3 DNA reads TGTGCCAGCAGCGTCGATTGGGACCCCTACGAGCAGTACTTC. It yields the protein CASSVDWDPYEQYF.

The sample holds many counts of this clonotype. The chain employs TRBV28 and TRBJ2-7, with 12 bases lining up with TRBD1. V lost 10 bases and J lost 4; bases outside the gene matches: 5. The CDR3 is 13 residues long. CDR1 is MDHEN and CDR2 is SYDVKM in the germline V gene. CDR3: CAITGQGAYEQYF. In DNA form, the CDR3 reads TGTGCCATCACGGGACAGGGGGCATACGAGCAGTACTTC.

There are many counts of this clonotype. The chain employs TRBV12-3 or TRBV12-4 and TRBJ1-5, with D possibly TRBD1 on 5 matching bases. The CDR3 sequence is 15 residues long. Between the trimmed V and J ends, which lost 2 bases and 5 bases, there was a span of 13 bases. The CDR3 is CASSLRALRDQPQHF. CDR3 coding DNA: TGTGCCAGCAGTTTAAGGGCGCTCAGGGATCAGCCCCAGCATTTT.

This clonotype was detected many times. In DNA form, the CDR3 reads TGTGCCAGCAGCCAGAGACCCAATGGAGTAGGCACTGAAGCTTTCTTT. Residues: CASSQRPNGVGTEAFF. This sequence joins TRBV11-2 and TRBJ1-1; D is unresolved. The germline V gene has CDR1 SGHAT and CDR2 FQNNGV. V gave up 5 bases and J gave up 4 bases, with 20 bases separating them. The CDR3 sequence is 16 residues long. Complete variable domain (other parts from reference TRBV11-2 and TRBJ1-1): EAGVAQSPRYKIIEKRQSVAFWCNPISGHATLYWYQQILGQGPKLLIQFQNNGVVDDSQLPKDRFSAERLKGVDSTLKIQPAKLEDSAVYLCASSQRPNGVGTEAFFGQGTRLTVV.

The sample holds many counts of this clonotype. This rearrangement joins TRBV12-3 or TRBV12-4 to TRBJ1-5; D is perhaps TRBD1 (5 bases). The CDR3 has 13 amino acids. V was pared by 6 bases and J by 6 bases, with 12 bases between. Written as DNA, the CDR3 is TGTGCCAGCAGCGTGGGGGAGACTCAGCCCCAGCATTTT. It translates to CASSVGETQPQHF.

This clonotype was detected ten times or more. As DNA, the CDR3 is TGTGCCAGCAGAGGGACAGCCTACACTGAAGCTTTCTTT. It codes for CASRGTAYTEAFF. This chain joins TRBV6-5 and TRBJ1-1; 7 nucleotides align to TRBD1. The CDR3 length is 13 residues. Germline lookup yields CDR1 MNHEY and CDR2 SVGAGI. The ends lost 6 bases at V and 3 bases at J; junction bases unmatched: 4.

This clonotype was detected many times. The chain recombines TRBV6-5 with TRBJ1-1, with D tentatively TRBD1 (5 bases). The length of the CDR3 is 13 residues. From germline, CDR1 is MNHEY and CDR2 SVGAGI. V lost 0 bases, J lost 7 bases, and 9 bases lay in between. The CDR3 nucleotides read TGTGCCAGCAGTTACTCAGGGGAGGGTGAAGCTTTCTTT. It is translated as CASSYSGEGEAFF.

CDR3 amino acids: CASSLNPGGYSNQPQHF. The CDR3 DNA is TGTGCCAGCAGCTTAAACCCGGGGGGATATAGCAATCAGCCCCAGCATTTT. The chain recombines TRBV7-8 with TRBJ1-5; D may be TRBD1 (5 bases). Germline CDR1 is SGHVS and CDR2 is FQNEAQ. The CDR3 consists of 17 residues. With 2 bases removed from V and 0 bases from J, the gap between germline ends came to 14 bases.

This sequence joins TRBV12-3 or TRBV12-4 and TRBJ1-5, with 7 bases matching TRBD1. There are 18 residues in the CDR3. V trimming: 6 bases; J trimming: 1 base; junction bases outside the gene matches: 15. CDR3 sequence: CASRPGTAVLSSNQPQHF. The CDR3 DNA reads TGTGCCAGCAGGCCAGGGACAGCTGTCCTCTCAAGCAATCAGCCCCAGCATTTT.

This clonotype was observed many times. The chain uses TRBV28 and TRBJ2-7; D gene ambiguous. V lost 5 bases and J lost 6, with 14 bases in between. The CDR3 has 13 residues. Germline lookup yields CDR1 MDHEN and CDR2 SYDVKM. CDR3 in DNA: TGTGCCAGCAGTCTTGACATCTCTCGCGAGCAGTACTTC. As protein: CASSLDISREQYF.

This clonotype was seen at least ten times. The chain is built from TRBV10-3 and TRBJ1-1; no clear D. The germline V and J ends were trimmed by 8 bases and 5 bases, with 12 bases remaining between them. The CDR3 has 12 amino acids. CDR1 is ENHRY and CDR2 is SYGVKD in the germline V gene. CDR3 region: CAILTNGTEAFF. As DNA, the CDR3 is TGTGCCATCTTAACGAACGGGACTGAAGCTTTCTTT.

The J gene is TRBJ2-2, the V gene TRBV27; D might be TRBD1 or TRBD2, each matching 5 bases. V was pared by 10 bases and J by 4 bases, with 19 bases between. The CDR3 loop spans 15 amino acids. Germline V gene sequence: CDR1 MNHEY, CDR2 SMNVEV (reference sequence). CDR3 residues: CATSFRGYGTGELFF. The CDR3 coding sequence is TGTGCCACTAGTTTCCGGGGCTATGGCACCGGGGAGCTGTTTTTT.

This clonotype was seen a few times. The CDR3 nucleotides are TGCAGCGTTGAAATCGCTGAAGCTTTCTTT. This codes for CSVEIAEAFF. This chain uses TRBV29-1 with TRBJ1-1; D is ambiguous. V was shortened by 2 bases and J by 6 bases, with 4 bases between the two germline ends. Germline assignment: CDR1 SQVTM and CDR2 ANQGSEA. This CDR3 region has 10 residues. The complete variable domain, with remaining parts taken from reference TRBV29-1 and TRBJ1-1, reads SAVISQKPSRDICQRGTSLTIQCQVDSQVTMMFWYRQQPGQSLTLIATANQGSEATYESGFVIDKFPISRPNLTFSTLTVSNMSPEDSSIYLCSVEIAEAFFGQGTRLTVV.

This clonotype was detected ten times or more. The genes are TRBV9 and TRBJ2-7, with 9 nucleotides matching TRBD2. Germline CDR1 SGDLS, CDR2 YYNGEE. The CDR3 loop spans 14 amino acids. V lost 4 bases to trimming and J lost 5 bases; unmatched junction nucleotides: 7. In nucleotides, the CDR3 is TGTGCCAGCAGCTCCGGGACTAGCCCCCACGAGCAGTACTTC. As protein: CASSSGTSPHEQYF.